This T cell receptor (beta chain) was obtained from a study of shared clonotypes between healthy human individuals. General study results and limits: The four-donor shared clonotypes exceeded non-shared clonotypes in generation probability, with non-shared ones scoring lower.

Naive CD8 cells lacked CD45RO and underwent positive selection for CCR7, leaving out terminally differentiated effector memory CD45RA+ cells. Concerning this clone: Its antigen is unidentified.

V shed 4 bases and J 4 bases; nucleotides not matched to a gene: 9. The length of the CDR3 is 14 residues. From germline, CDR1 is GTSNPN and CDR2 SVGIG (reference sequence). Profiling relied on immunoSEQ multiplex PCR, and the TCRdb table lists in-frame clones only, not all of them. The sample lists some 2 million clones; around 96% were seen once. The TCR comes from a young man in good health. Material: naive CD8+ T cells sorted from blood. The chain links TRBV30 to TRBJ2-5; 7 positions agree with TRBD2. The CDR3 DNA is TGTGCCTGGACAGAGGCTAGCGGTCCAGAGACCCAGTACTTC. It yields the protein CAWTEASGPETQYF.